The sequence of this T cell receptor beta chain was determined in a study of CD8 T cells in ankylosing spondylitis. Overall study results and limits: As for the disease-linked clones, they showed a CD8+ phenotype and occurred at relatively low frequencies in peripheral blood. Several of the motif variants were reported before in synovial fluid and blood from reactive arthritis.

Germline V gene sequence: CDR1 DFQATT, CDR2 SNEGSKA (reference sequence). Deletions cut 4 bases from V and 7 bases from J, with 11 bases between. The CDR3 is 12 residues long. Generation of TCR beta libraries employed quantitative 5'-RACE incorporating molecular barcodes. TCRdb passed the 5' RACE reads through MiXCR, listing each CDR3 protein once. This table holds 150,000 to 200,000 distinct CDR3 sequences, 10% to 15% found once. This clonotype appeared many times. The antigen remains unidentified. This chain connects TRBV20-1 to TRBJ2-1, with D tentatively TRBD1 (5 bases). This sequence originates from a female donor with ankylosing spondylitis or in good health (not recorded which). The specimen was blood, either unsorted or a sorted T cell fraction (not recorded which). The CDR3 spells CSAMSGWNEQFF. The DNA for the CDR3 is TGCAGTGCTATGTCAGGGTGGAATGAGCAGTTCTTC.